Following are 5 T cell receptor beta chains from one sample sequenced in a study of cytomegalovirus exposure and HLA in healthy donors. PCR primers comprised 60 Vbeta and 13 Jbeta primers. Using immunoSEQ multiplex PCR, the repertoire was profiled, and TCRdb retains in-frame clones only, with some absent. The repertoire includes about 83,000 clones, less than 85% of them detected once, and more than 3.5% sits in the top ten. The source material was PBMCs. These receptors were obtained from a man aged 55 to 70 in good health and CMV-seronegative.

This clone has more than one count but fewer than ten. CDR3 protein: CAISESREQYF. CDR3 sequence (DNA): TGTGCCATCAGTGAGTCGCGGGAGCAGTACTTC. The chain combines TRBV10-3 with TRBJ2-7; D is ambiguous. CDR1 is ENHRY, CDR2 SYGVKD, per germline. Trimming pared 0 bases from V and 7 bases from J, leaving 4 bases between. The CDR3 totals 11 residues.

J is TRBJ2-3 and V is TRBV9; D uncertain. The CDR3 spans 13 residues. Germline-derived CDR1 and CDR2 are SGDLS and YYNGEE. The V and J ends lost 4 bases and 0 bases respectively, with 6 bases between them. The CDR3 reads CASSPSSTDTQYF. The CDR3 coding sequence is TGTGCCAGCAGCCCCTCTAGCACAGATACGCAGTATTTT.

The V gene is TRBV5-5, the J gene TRBJ2-7; unclear D gene. From germline, CDR1 is SGHKS and CDR2 YYEKEE (reference sequence). This CDR3 contains 14 residues. Trimming took off 0 bases at V and 1 base at J, with 8 bases between the two ends. As DNA, the CDR3 is TGTGCCAGCAGCTTGGCGCCAGGTTCCTACGAGCAGTACTTC. Residues: CASSLAPGSYEQYF. The full variable domain, with the rest looked up from reference TRBV5-5 and TRBJ2-7, is DAGVTQSPTHLIKTRGQQVTLRCSPISGHKSVSWYQQVLGQGPQFIFQYYEKEERGRGNFPDRFSARQFPNYSSELNVNALLLGDSALYLCASSLAPGSYEQYFGPGTRLTVT.

The chain joins TRBV30 to TRBJ2-3; the match to TRBD2 covers 13 bases. CDR3 length: 17 residues. V was pared by 3 bases and J by 2 bases, with 8 bases of the junction left unmatched. CDR1 and CDR2 (germline): GTSNPN, SVGIG (reference sequence). The CDR3 DNA reads TGTGCCTGGAGAGGGGGGACTAGCGGGAACCCCACAGATACGCAGTATTTT. Protein: CAWRGGTSGNPTDTQYF.

The chain joins TRBV5-1 to TRBJ1-1; tentative D call: TRBD1 (5 bases). Germline V gene data show CDR1 as SGHRS and CDR2 as YFSETQ. The CDR3 is 12 amino acids. Deletions cut 3 bases from V and 6 bases from J, with 9 bases between. CDR3 region: CASSSRGPEAFF. In DNA, the CDR3 is TGCGCCAGCAGCTCAAGGGGTCCTGAAGCTTTCTTT.